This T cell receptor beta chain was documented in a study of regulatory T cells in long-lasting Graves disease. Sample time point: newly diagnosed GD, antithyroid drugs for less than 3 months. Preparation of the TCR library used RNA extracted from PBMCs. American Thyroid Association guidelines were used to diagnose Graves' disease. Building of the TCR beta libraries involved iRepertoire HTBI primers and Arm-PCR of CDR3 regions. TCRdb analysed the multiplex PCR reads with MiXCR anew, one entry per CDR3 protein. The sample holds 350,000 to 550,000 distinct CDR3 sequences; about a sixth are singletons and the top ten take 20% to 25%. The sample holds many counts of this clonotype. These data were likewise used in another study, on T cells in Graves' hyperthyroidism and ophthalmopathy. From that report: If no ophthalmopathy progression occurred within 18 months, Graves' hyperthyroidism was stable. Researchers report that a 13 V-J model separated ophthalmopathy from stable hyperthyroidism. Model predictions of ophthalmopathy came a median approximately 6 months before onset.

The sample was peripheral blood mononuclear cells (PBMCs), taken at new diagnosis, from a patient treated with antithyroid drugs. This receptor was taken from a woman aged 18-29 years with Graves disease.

CDR3 coding DNA: TGTGCCAGCTCACCGGGACTAGCGTTCATTGAGCAGTTCTTC. Its protein is CASSPGLAFIEQFF. This sequence joins TRBV18 and TRBJ2-1; 10 positions match TRBD2. V lost 3 bases and J lost 9; bases outside the gene matches: 5. Germline V gene sequence: CDR1 KGHSH, CDR2 LQKENI. There are 14 residues in the CDR3.